The clone carrying this T cell receptor (beta chain) has only one observation. The data were obtained in a study of shared clonotypes between healthy human individuals. The study enrolled healthy HIV-negative adults without recent acute infections or vaccinations as donors. Everyone who donated was a Caucasian adult who lived in Nashville, Tennessee. The CDR3 spans 16 residues. The germline V gene encodes CDR1 SEHNR and CDR2 FQNEAQ (reference sequence). Trimming at V came to 2 bases and at J to 2 bases, leaving 5 bases not matched to a gene. The data were produced by immunoSEQ multiplex PCR, yet TCRdb's version contains in-frame clones alone and is incomplete. The data hold approximately 95,000 clones, with roughly two thirds observed a single time.

The genes are TRBV7-9 and TRBJ2-7, with 11 nucleotides matching TRBD1. The specimen was memory CD8+ T cells sorted from blood. The subset denotes: CD45RO+ cells pooled with CCR7-negative TemRA cells. The TCR was taken from a man aged 25-45 years in good health. The CDR3 sequence is CASSLIRGQGAYEQYF. CDR3 coding DNA: TGTGCCAGCAGCTTAATCCGGGGACAGGGGGCCTACGAGCAGTACTTC.